This T cell receptor beta chain was documented in a study of T cell repertoires in ileal Crohn's disease. Looking at the study overall: Patients had a median approximately 8-year disease duration, and less than 45% were active smokers.

General study results and limits: Compared with CD4 T cells, sorted CD8 cells carried more expanded clones.

Some clones are missing from TCRdb's copy, which holds only in-frame ones; the method was immunoSEQ multiplex PCR. The sample yields more than 15,000 clones, about 60% seen once. On this clone itself: Antigen specificity is unknown.

Sequencing used ileal tissue. The receptor was derived from an adult with Crohn's disease.

CDR3 amino acids: CASSHNGLAVNEQFF. The DNA for the CDR3 is TGTGCCAGCTCCCACAACGGGCTAGCCGTCAATGAGCAGTTCTTC. J is TRBJ2-1 and V is TRBV6-5; weak D call: TRBD2 (5 bases). V was trimmed by 8 bases and J by 6 bases, leaving 20 bases between them. CDR3 size: 15 residues. Germline-derived CDR1 and CDR2 are MNHEY and SVGAGI.